This entry lists 17 T cell receptor beta chains sequenced from one sample in a study of OX40 agonist ivuxolimab in advanced cancers. Data came from immunoSEQ multiplex PCR; TCRdb stores just in-frame clones and leaves some out. The table lists tens of thousands of clones, about 88% of them singletons. Here the sequenced sample was CD4+ or CD8+ T cells sorted from blood, taken in a trial of the OX40 agonist ivuxolimab. All receptors derive from an adult with an advanced solid tumor such as melanoma, head and neck, liver or kidney cancer.

The chain uses TRBV6-5 and TRBJ2-7, with TRBD1 identical over 7 bases. The CDR3 is 13 residues long. The trim removed 6 bases at V and 4 bases at J, leaving 6 bases unmatched. Per germline, CDR1 MNHEY and CDR2 SVGAGI. The CDR3 sequence is CASRTGYQYEQYF. The CDR3 DNA sequence: TGTGCCAGCAGGACAGGGTACCAATACGAGCAGTACTTC.

This chain uses TRBV28 with TRBJ2-7, with D maybe TRBD2 (6 bases). This CDR3 contains 15 residues. The V and J ends lost 6 bases and 7 bases respectively, with 22 bases between them. Germline V CDR1 and CDR2: MDHEN, SYDVKM. For the CDR3, the DNA is TGTGCCAGCAGAGCCGTGGAGGGCGTCCTCCTAGAGCAGTACTTC. Protein sequence: CASRAVEGVLLEQYF.

The chain couples TRBV29-1 to TRBJ2-3; 13 bases match TRBD2. The CDR3 contains 15 residues. From germline, CDR1 is SQVTM and CDR2 ANQGSEA. After removal of 5 bases from V and 4 bases from J, the junction contained 6 bases not matched to a gene. Here the CDR3 reads CSVTTSGGSADTQYF. The CDR3 DNA sequence: TGCAGCGTTACGACTAGCGGGGGGTCTGCAGATACGCAGTATTTT.

The V call is TRBV11-3, the J call TRBJ2-2, with 7 bases aligning to TRBD2. Germline V gene lookup returns CDR1 SGHNT and CDR2 YENEEA. This CDR3 has 15 residues. After removal of 6 bases from V and 2 bases from J, the junction contained 6 bases not matched to a gene. This CDR3 is CASRASGQNTGELFF. In DNA form, the CDR3 reads TGTGCCAGCAGAGCTAGCGGTCAAAACACCGGGGAGCTGTTTTTT.

This clone was seen just once. J is TRBJ1-6 and V is TRBV6-1; 7 nucleotides line up with TRBD1. Germline V gene lookup returns CDR1 MNHNS and CDR2 SASEGT. V shed 5 bases, J shed 8 bases, and the junction held 9 bases outside the gene matches. The CDR3 has 15 amino acids. CDR3 protein: CASSLGGNVHSPLHF. The CDR3 region has the DNA TGTGCCAGCAGTTTAGGGGGCAATGTTCATTCACCCCTCCACTTT.

V and J are TRBV4-3 and TRBJ1-4; 11 bases line up with TRBD1. Germline trimming cut 4 bases from V and 2 bases from J; bases unmatched to any gene: 15. The CDR3 runs to 20 residues. CDR1 and CDR2 (germline): LGHNA, YSLEER. CDR3 DNA: TGCGCCAGCAGCCGACACCTCTATGGGACAGGGGGGGCGACTAATGAAAAACTGTTTTTT. As protein: CASSRHLYGTGGATNEKLFF.

This rearrangement joins TRBV25-1 to TRBJ2-3, with D possibly TRBD2 on 6 matching bases. The CDR3 contains 16 residues. Trimming removed 2 bases at V and 0 bases at J, with 12 bases between. Germline V gene data show CDR1 as MGHDK and CDR2 as SYGVNS. CDR3 nucleotide sequence: TGTGCCAGCAGTGAAGATCGGGGGATTAGCACAGATACGCAGTATTTT. It encodes CASSEDRGISTDTQYF.

The chain couples TRBV12-1 to TRBJ2-5; the table's D call TRBD2 went unverified against the DNA. The J call may be mistaken, given a closer DNA end match to TRBJ2-7. TRBV12-1 is a documented pseudogene. CDR3 length equals 13 residues. The chain's CDR3 is CAIRSAYTYEQYF. The CDR3 nucleotides read TGTGCCATACGTAGCGCATATACCTACGAGCAGTACTTC.

The chain has TRBV5-1 and TRBJ1-3, with D perhaps matching TRBD1 (5 bases). The CDR3 length is 19 residues. The germline V gene has CDR1 SGHRS and CDR2 YFSETQ. Trimming cost V 0 bases and J 0 bases, with 19 bases left between them. CDR3 nucleotides: TGCGCCAGCAGCTTGGCTAGTAGTGGTGGGACTCGCTCTGGAAACACCATATATTTT. Amino acids: CASSLASSGGTRSGNTIYF.

The J gene is TRBJ2-7, the V gene TRBV6-5; TRBD1 might be the D (6 bases). Germline V gene sequence: CDR1 MNHEY, CDR2 SVGAGI. This CDR3 is 16 amino acids long. Trimming pared 0 bases from V and 3 bases from J, leaving 15 bases between. The CDR3 region is CASSYSSRGGRYEQYF. CDR3 DNA sequence: TGTGCCAGCAGTTACTCTAGTAGAGGGGGACGCTACGAGCAGTACTTC.

CDR3 protein: CASSDGRGETQYF. In DNA form, the CDR3 reads TGTGCCAGCAGTGACGGGAGGGGAGAGACCCAGTACTTC. V gene TRBV6-4 combines with J gene TRBJ2-5, with 7 nucleotides matching TRBD2. Germline-derived CDR1 and CDR2 are MRHNA and SNTAGT. The CDR3 runs 13 residues. The V and J ends lost 2 bases and 4 bases, in that order; junction bases with no gene match: 1.

The J gene is TRBJ2-7, the V gene TRBV29-1; TRBD1 matches at 11 bases. The junction had 3 bases not matched to a gene; V was cut back by 7 bases and J by 4 bases. There are 12 residues in the CDR3. In germline, CDR1 is SQVTM, CDR2 ANQGSEA. CDR3 DNA: TGCAGCGGGGGACAGGGGGGATACGAGCAGTACTTC. Its protein product is CSGGQGGYEQYF.

This chain links TRBV9 with TRBJ2-1; 7 nucleotides agree with TRBD2. The CDR3 is made up of 15 amino acids. CDR1 SGDLS and CDR2 YYNGEE come from the germline V gene. The V segment lost 0 bases and the J segment 2 bases; nucleotides outside the gene matches: 2. CDR3 bases: TGTGCCAGCAGCGTAGGACTAGCTGCCTACAATGAGCAGTTCTTC. Amino acids: CASSVGLAAYNEQFF.

The chain combines TRBV19 with TRBJ2-5; D is possibly TRBD1 (5 bases). CDR1 is LNHDA and CDR2 is SQIVND in the germline V gene (reference sequence). This CDR3 is 16 amino acids long. Trimming removed 3 bases at V and 5 bases at J, with 19 bases between. The DNA for the CDR3 is TGTGCCAGTAGTATCAGGCAGGGTGGTATATGGGAGACCCAGTACTTC. This gives the protein CASSIRQGGIWETQYF.

The V gene is TRBV11-2, the J gene TRBJ1-4; 8 bases are shared with TRBD1. The V gene end was trimmed by 5 bases and the J gene end by 2 bases; junction bases not matched to a gene: 4. The CDR3 runs to 15 residues. In germline, CDR1 is SGHAT, CDR2 FQNNGV. The CDR3 bases are TGTGCCAGCAGCCGCGGACAGGGCACTAATGAAAAACTGTTTTTT. Translating gives CASSRGQGTNEKLFF.

V is TRBV5-8 and J is TRBJ1-4, with a weak D call TRBD1 (5 bases). Trimming pared 1 base from V and 2 bases from J, leaving 9 bases between. Germline CDR1 and CDR2: SGHTS and YDEGEE. This CDR3 has 15 residues. The CDR3 nucleotides are TGTGCCAGCAGCTTGTGGGGGGGTACTAATGAAAAACTGTTTTTT. This translates into CASSLWGGTNEKLFF. The full variable domain, completed using reference TRBV5-8 and TRBJ1-4, is EAGVTQSPTHLIKTRGQQATLRCSPISGHTSVYWYQQALGLGLQFLLWYDEGEERNRGNFPPRFSGRQFPNYSSELNVNALELEDSALYLCASSLWGGTNEKLFFGSGTQLSVL.

The genes are TRBV18 and TRBJ2-3; 7 positions match TRBD1. This CDR3 has 18 amino acids. After removal of 4 bases from V and 0 bases from J, the junction contained 13 bases not matched to a gene. Germline assignment: CDR1 KGHSH and CDR2 LQKENI. The CDR3 loop is CASSREKGTATSTDTQYF. The DNA for the CDR3 is TGTGCCAGCTCACGCGAAAAAGGGACAGCGACTAGCACAGATACGCAGTATTTT.